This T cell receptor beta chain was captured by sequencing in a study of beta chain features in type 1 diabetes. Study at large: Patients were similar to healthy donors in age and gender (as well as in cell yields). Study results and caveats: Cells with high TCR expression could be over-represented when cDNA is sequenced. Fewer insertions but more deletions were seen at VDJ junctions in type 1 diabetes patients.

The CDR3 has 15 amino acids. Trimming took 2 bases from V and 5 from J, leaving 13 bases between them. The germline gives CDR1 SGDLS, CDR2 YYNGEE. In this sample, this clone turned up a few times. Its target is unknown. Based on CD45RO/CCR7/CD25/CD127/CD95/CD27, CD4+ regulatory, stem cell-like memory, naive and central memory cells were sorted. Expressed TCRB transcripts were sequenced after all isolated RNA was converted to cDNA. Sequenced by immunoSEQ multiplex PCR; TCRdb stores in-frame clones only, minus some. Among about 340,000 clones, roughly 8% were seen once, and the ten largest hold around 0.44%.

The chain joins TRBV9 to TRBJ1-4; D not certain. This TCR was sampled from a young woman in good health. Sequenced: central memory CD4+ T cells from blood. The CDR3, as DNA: TGTGCCAGCAGCGTCCTCGGGTCCATAAATGAAAAACTGTTTTTT. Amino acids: CASSVLGSINEKLFF.